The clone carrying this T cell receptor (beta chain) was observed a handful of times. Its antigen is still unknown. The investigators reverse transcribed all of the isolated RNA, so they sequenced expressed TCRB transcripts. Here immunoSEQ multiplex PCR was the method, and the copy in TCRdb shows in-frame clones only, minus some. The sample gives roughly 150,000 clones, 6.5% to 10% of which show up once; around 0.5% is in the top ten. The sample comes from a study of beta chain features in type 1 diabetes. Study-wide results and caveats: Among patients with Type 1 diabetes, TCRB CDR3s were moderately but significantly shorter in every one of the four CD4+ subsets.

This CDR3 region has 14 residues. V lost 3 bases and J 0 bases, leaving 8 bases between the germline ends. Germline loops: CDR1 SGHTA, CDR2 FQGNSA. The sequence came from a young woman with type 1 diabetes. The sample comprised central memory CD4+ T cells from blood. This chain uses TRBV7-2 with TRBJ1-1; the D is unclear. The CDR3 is CASSFGLVNTEAFF. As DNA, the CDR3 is TGTGCCAGCAGCTTCGGGTTGGTGAACACTGAAGCTTTCTTT.